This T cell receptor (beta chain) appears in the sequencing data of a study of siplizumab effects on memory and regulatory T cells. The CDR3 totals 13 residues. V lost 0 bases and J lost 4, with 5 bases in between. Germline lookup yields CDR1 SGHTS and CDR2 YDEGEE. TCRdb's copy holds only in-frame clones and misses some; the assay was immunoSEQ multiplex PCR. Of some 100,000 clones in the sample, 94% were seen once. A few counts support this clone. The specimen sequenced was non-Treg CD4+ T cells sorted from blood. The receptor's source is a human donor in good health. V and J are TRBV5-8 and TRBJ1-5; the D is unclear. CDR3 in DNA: TGTGCCAGCAGCTTGGTTCCTAATCAGCCCCAGCATTTT. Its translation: CASSLVPNQPQHF.